These 16 T cell receptor beta chains originate from one sample sequenced in a study of blood T cell repertoires in COVID-19. TCRdb keeps only in-frame clones here, not all; method: immunoSEQ multiplex PCR. The sample has roughly 250,000 clones, around 87% seen once; the top ten hold less than 3%. The sequencing input was peripheral blood. These receptors came from a woman between 45 and 65 years old with acute or convalescent COVID-19.

The chain joins TRBV28 to TRBJ1-2; unclear D gene. V dropped 3 bases and J dropped 5 bases, with 7 bases sitting between them. CDR3 length equals 12 residues. Per the germline V gene, CDR1 is MDHEN and CDR2 is SYDVKM. The CDR3 reads CASSFWQYGYTF. For the CDR3, the DNA is TGTGCCAGCAGTTTTTGGCAATATGGCTACACCTTC.

Here the CDR3 DNA reads TGTGCCAGCAGCGCCGGGTCAAATAATTCACCCCTCCACTTT. Translation gives CASSAGSNNSPLHF. The rearrangement links TRBV5-6 to TRBJ1-6; D is uncertain. Trimming removed 4 bases from V and 5 bases from J, with 10 bases in between. CDR3 length equals 14 residues. Germline V gives CDR1 SGHDT, CDR2 YYEEEE.

This rearrangement joins TRBV5-1 to TRBJ2-1; 8 nucleotides match TRBD2. The junction had 2 bases not matched to a gene; V was cut back by 1 base and J by 5 bases. CDR1 is SGHRS and CDR2 is YFSETQ in the germline V gene. The CDR3 totals 14 residues. CDR3 amino acids: CASSLPLADNEQFF. The CDR3 DNA reads TGCGCCAGCAGCTTGCCACTAGCGGACAATGAGCAGTTCTTC.

This chain links TRBV6-6 with TRBJ1-4, with 9 bases matching TRBD1. This CDR3 comprises 11 residues. V trimming: 8 bases; J trimming: 8 bases; junction bases outside the gene matches: 0. Germline CDR1 and CDR2: MNHNY and SVGAGI (reference sequence). CDR3 protein: CASGTGEKLFF. The CDR3 bases are TGTGCCAGCGGGACAGGGGAAAAACTGTTTTTT.

The rearrangement uses TRBV5-4 and TRBJ2-7; TRBD1 matches 9 bases. V lost 8 bases, J lost 1 base, and 10 bases stayed unmatched. This CDR3 has 15 residues. Germline-derived CDR1 and CDR2 are SGHNT and YYREEE (reference sequence). The CDR3 is CASSTGTGISYEQYF. CDR3 sequence (DNA): TGTGCCAGTTCGACCGGGACAGGGATTTCCTACGAGCAGTACTTC.

The rearrangement links TRBV6-5 to TRBJ2-7, with 9 bases that match TRBD1. The V gene's germline CDR1 is MNHEY and CDR2 SVGAGI. The junction had 11 bases not matched to a gene; V was cut back by 10 bases and J by 4 bases. This CDR3 contains 14 residues. CDR3: CATAGTGFGYEQYF. In nucleotides, the CDR3 is TGTGCCACCGCCGGGACAGGGTTTGGGTACGAGCAGTACTTC.

The CDR3 reads CASTGQGWSYNSPLHF. CDR3 sequence (DNA): TGTGCCAGCACGGGACAGGGTTGGTCCTATAATTCACCCCTCCACTTT. J is TRBJ1-6 and V is TRBV19; TRBD1 aligns across 9 bases. The length of the CDR3 is 16 residues. Trimming at V came to 9 bases and at J to 1 base, leaving 7 bases not matched to a gene. Germline V CDR1 and CDR2: LNHDA, SQIVND (reference sequence). The full variable domain, its missing parts supplied by reference TRBV19 and TRBJ1-6, is DGGITQSPKYLFRKEGQNVTLSCEQNLNHDAMYWYRQDPGQGLRLIYYSQIVNDFQKGDIAEGYSVSREKKESFPLTVTSAQKNPTAFYLCASTGQGWSYNSPLHFGNGTRLTVT.

The chain is built from TRBV10-3 and TRBJ1-2; 10 nucleotides agree with TRBD1. The CDR3 extends over 16 amino acids. V lost 6 bases, J lost 8 bases, and 15 bases stayed unmatched. Per the germline V gene, CDR1 is ENHRY and CDR2 is SYGVKD. The CDR3 DNA follows: TGTGCCATCAGGACGACTCCCGGGACAGGGGTAGCGGGCTACACCTTC. Translating it yields CAIRTTPGTGVAGYTF.

This clone was counted a single time. The chain is built from TRBV5-1 and TRBJ2-7; TRBD1 agrees at 9 bases. J lost 1 base, V lost 4 bases, and 3 bases had no gene match. The CDR3 has 14 residues. Germline V gives CDR1 SGHRS, CDR2 YFSETQ. The CDR3 is CASSMGQGSYEQYF. The CDR3 DNA sequence: TGCGCCAGCAGCATGGGACAGGGATCCTACGAGCAGTACTTC.

This clone appeared a few times. V usage is TRBV6-2 or TRBV6-3 and J usage is TRBJ2-7; 8 nucleotides match TRBD2. The length of the CDR3 is 13 residues. Germline assignment: CDR1 MNHEY and CDR2 SVGEGT. The J segment lost 3 bases and the V segment lost 4 bases, leaving 2 bases of the junction unmatched. The CDR3 loop reads CASSFAGGYEQYF. CDR3 nucleotides: TGTGCCAGCAGTTTTGCGGGGGGCTACGAGCAGTACTTC.

CDR3 sequence: CASTRRGRSGTDTQYF. The CDR3 coding sequence is TGTGCCAGCACCCGAAGGGGGCGGTCGGGCACAGATACGCAGTATTTT. This rearrangement joins TRBV11-2 to TRBJ2-3, with 7 bases aligning to TRBD1. Germline V gene sequence: CDR1 SGHAT, CDR2 FQNNGV. The CDR3 spans 16 residues. V lost 7 bases to trimming and J lost 1 base; unmatched junction nucleotides: 11.

The chain is built from TRBV18 and TRBJ2-3, with 7 bases matching TRBD1. Germline V gene data show CDR1 as KGHSH and CDR2 as LQKENI. This CDR3 has 15 amino acids. J was trimmed by 5 bases and V by 1 base; bases with no gene match: 6. CDR3 in DNA: TGTGCCAGCTCACCACAGGACAGGTGGAAAGATACGCAGTATTTT. Encoded protein: CASSPQDRWKDTQYF.

This clone came up a few times. The chain is built from TRBV18 and TRBJ1-2, with D possibly TRBD1 on 6 matching bases. The CDR3 loop spans 13 amino acids. Germline assignment: CDR1 KGHSH and CDR2 LQKENI. V lost 3 bases and J lost 5, with 10 bases in between. The DNA for the CDR3 is TGTGCCAGCTCACCGGGAGGGGGATATGGCTACACCTTC. This encodes CASSPGGGYGYTF.

This clone came up a few times. The rearrangement uses TRBV2 and TRBJ1-3, with D maybe TRBD1 (6 bases). The CDR3 length is 14 residues. The V gene lost 9 bases and the J gene lost 0 bases, with 12 bases spanning the gap. The germline V gene encodes CDR1 SNHLY and CDR2 FYNNEI. The CDR3 loop is CARGGAVSGNTIYF. The CDR3, as DNA: TGTGCCAGGGGGGGGGCCGTCTCTGGAAACACCATATATTTT.

The V gene is TRBV28, the J gene TRBJ1-2; D unresolved. Germline V gene sequence: CDR1 MDHEN, CDR2 SYDVKM. V lost 2 bases, J lost 7 bases, and 8 bases lay in between. The CDR3 runs 12 residues. CDR3 bases: TGTGCCAGCAGTTTAGCGGGGTTTGGCTACACCTTC. Translated, it gives CASSLAGFGYTF.

V is TRBV29-1 and J is TRBJ2-3; weak D call: TRBD1 (5 bases). CDR3 length: 12 residues. V gave up 2 bases and J gave up 3 bases, with 6 bases separating them. Germline V lookup: CDR1 SQVTM, CDR2 ANQGSEA. CDR3 amino acids: CSVERGTDTQYF. The DNA for the CDR3 is TGCAGCGTTGAAAGGGGAACAGATACGCAGTATTTT.